The rows below give T cell receptor beta chains drawn from one sample of a study of early T cells in non-severe SARS-CoV-2 infection. TCRdb processed the 5' RACE reads anew with MiXCR; each CDR3 protein has one entry. The profile shows over 55,000 distinct CDR3 sequences, roughly an eighth of them singletons. The sequencing input was whole blood. These receptors were obtained from an adult who was a healthcare worker with PCR-confirmed SARS-CoV-2 infection or an uninfected control (not recorded which). Both conserved end residues are part of each CDR3. Each record gives: J gene, clone size, D gene, V gene, CDR3 protein, CDR3 DNA. D genes are given only for firm matches. Not all rows give a size; the values are once, few, many and, for expanded clones, a class.

J gene: TRBJ1-6; clone size: many; D gene: -; V gene: TRBV5-1; CDR3 protein: CASRFEVIASPLHF; CDR3 DNA: TGCGCCAGCAGGTTTGAGGTGATAGCCTCACCCCTCCACTTT
J gene: TRBJ2-1; clone size: many; D gene: TRBD2; V gene: TRBV4-3; CDR3 protein: CASSQETGGSYNEQFF; CDR3 DNA: TGCGCCAGCAGCCAAGAAACGGGAGGGTCCTACAATGAGCAGTTCTTC
J gene: TRBJ2-7; clone size: many; D gene: -; V gene: TRBV12-3/TRBV12-4; CDR3 protein: CASSLITGGAGEQYF; CDR3 DNA: TGTGCCAGCAGTTTGATTACTGGGGGCGCGGGCGAGCAGTACTTC
J gene: TRBJ2-7; clone size: many; D gene: TRBD2; V gene: TRBV28; CDR3 protein: CASSPSGSSYEQYF; CDR3 DNA: TGTGCCAGCAGTCCTAGCGGAAGCTCCTACGAGCAGTACTTC
J gene: TRBJ2-7; clone size: many; D gene: -; V gene: TRBV6-2/TRBV6-3; CDR3 protein: CASSLKGGEQYF; CDR3 DNA: TGTGCCAGCAGTCTGAAGGGAGGCGAGCAGTACTTC
J gene: TRBJ1-5; clone size: many; D gene: TRBD1; V gene: TRBV30; CDR3 protein: CAWSPRDRGRWQPQHF; CDR3 DNA: TGTGCCTGGAGTCCAAGGGACAGGGGGCGATGGCAGCCCCAGCATTTT
J gene: TRBJ2-1; clone size: many; D gene: TRBD2; V gene: TRBV5-1; CDR3 protein: CASSPRTSGREDNEQFF; CDR3 DNA: TGCGCCAGCAGCCCGAGGACTAGCGGGAGGGAAGACAATGAGCAGTTCTTC
J gene: TRBJ2-7; clone size: many; D gene: -; V gene: TRBV6-5; CDR3 protein: CASSYSRTNARPNEQYF; CDR3 DNA: TGTGCCAGCAGTTACTCTCGTACCAACGCGCGTCCCAACGAGCAGTACTTC
J gene: TRBJ2-1; clone size: -; D gene: -; V gene: TRBV28; CDR3 protein: CASSFPPYNEQFF; CDR3 DNA: TGTGCCAGCAGTTTTCCTCCTTACAATGAGCAGTTCTTC
J gene: TRBJ1-3; clone size: many; D gene: -; V gene: TRBV20-1; CDR3 protein: CSARSLSSGNTIYF; CDR3 DNA: TGCAGTGCTAGGTCCCTTAGCTCTGGAAACACCATATATTTT
J gene: TRBJ1-6; clone size: -; D gene: -; V gene: TRBV29-1; CDR3 protein: CSATTGFNSPLHF; CDR3 DNA: TGCAGCGCGACCACGGGATTTAATTCACCCCTCCACTTT
J gene: TRBJ1-3; clone size: few; D gene: -; V gene: TRBV7-2; CDR3 protein: CASSFDANTIYF; CDR3 DNA: TGTGCCAGCAGCTTTGACGCAAACACCATATATTTT
J gene: TRBJ1-1; clone size: many; D gene: -; V gene: TRBV27; CDR3 protein: CASSGRQRKYTEAFF; CDR3 DNA: TGTGCCAGCAGCGGGCGACAGAGGAAGTACACTGAAGCTTTCTTT
J gene: TRBJ1-1; clone size: many; D gene: -; V gene: TRBV29-1; CDR3 protein: CSVEGQLNTEAFF; CDR3 DNA: TGCAGCGTTGAAGGGCAGTTGAACACTGAAGCTTTCTTT
J gene: TRBJ2-3; clone size: many; D gene: -; V gene: TRBV7-2; CDR3 protein: CASSLVEGSTDTQYF; CDR3 DNA: TGTGCCAGCAGCCTGGTTGAGGGAAGCACAGATACGCAGTATTTT
J gene: TRBJ2-1; clone size: many; D gene: TRBD1; V gene: TRBV27; CDR3 protein: CASSRQGANNEQFF; CDR3 DNA: TGTGCCAGCAGTCGACAGGGTGCTAACAATGAGCAGTTCTTC
J gene: TRBJ1-2; clone size: many; D gene: -; V gene: TRBV28; CDR3 protein: CASSFPSGQSNGYTF; CDR3 DNA: TGTGCCAGCAGTTTCCCATCGGGGCAGTCGAATGGCTACACCTTC
J gene: TRBJ1-2; clone size: many; D gene: -; V gene: TRBV11-2; CDR3 protein: CASSLDRRYGYTF; CDR3 DNA: TGTGCCAGCAGCTTAGACAGACGCTATGGCTACACCTTC
J gene: TRBJ1-1; clone size: many; D gene: -; V gene: TRBV25-1; CDR3 protein: CASSGVMNTEAFF; CDR3 DNA: TGTGCCAGCAGTGGGGTCATGAACACTGAAGCTTTCTTT
J gene: TRBJ2-3; clone size: many; D gene: -; V gene: TRBV6-2/TRBV6-3; CDR3 protein: CASREDWTSQYF; CDR3 DNA: TGTGCCAGCAGAGAGGACTGGACTTCGCAGTATTTT
J gene: TRBJ2-7; clone size: many; D gene: TRBD1; V gene: TRBV6-2/TRBV6-3; CDR3 protein: CASSSGQGSSEQYF; CDR3 DNA: TGTGCCAGCAGTTCTGGACAGGGGAGTAGCGAGCAGTACTTC
J gene: TRBJ2-7; clone size: many; D gene: TRBD1; V gene: TRBV9; CDR3 protein: CASSPGTGAYEQYF; CDR3 DNA: TGTGCCAGCAGCCCCGGGACAGGGGCTTACGAGCAGTACTTC
J gene: TRBJ2-7; clone size: few; D gene: -; V gene: TRBV5-4; CDR3 protein: CASSFGISSYEQYF; CDR3 DNA: TGTGCCAGCAGCTTCGGGATCAGCTCCTACGAGCAGTACTTC
J gene: TRBJ2-3; clone size: many; D gene: -; V gene: TRBV12-3/TRBV12-4; CDR3 protein: CAILLEGGISTDTQYF; CDR3 DNA: TGTGCCATCCTATTAGAGGGGGGGATTAGCACAGATACGCAGTATTTT